This T cell receptor beta chain is drawn from a study of shared clonotypes between healthy human individuals. Study background: Contributing individuals were a couple of females and a few males aged 18 to 49. Points from the study as a whole: Larger richness was generally estimated for naive than memory subsets.

Investigators spread the genomic DNA of each subset evenly over several immunoSEQ plates. Data came from immunoSEQ multiplex PCR; TCRdb stores just in-frame clones and leaves some out. The sample shows a few million clones, 80% to 95% of them seen only once. There are 18 residues in the CDR3. From germline, CDR1 is SGHRS and CDR2 YFSETQ. J gave up 5 bases and V 4 bases, and 12 bases lay outside the gene matches. Every one of the donors was a Caucasian adult that lived in Nashville, Tennessee. On this clone itself: What it binds is not known.

V usage is TRBV5-1 and J usage is TRBJ2-5; TRBD2 matches at 15 bases. This clonotype was obtained from a man between 18 and 35 years old in good health. Some clones in this sample may be carry-over from other donors' samples. Sequencing was carried out using naive CD4+ T cells from PBMCs. As for subset: CD45RA+ positively selected. This chain's CDR3 is CASSPGLAGGGLMETQYF. In DNA, the CDR3 is TGCGCCAGCAGCCCGGGACTAGCGGGAGGAGGTCTCATGGAGACCCAGTACTTC. The whole variable domain, filled in from reference TRBV5-1 and TRBJ2-5, reads KAGVTQTPRYLIKTRGQQVTLSCSPISGHRSVSWYQQTPGQGLQFLFEYFSETQRNKGNFPGRFSGRQFSNSRSEMNVSTLELGDSALYLCASSPGLAGGGLMETQYFGPGTRLLVL.